This TCR beta chain came from a study of cytomegalovirus exposure and HLA in healthy donors. Study results and limitations: In vitro work confirmed that three CMV-associated chains recognize CMV antigens. Judged likely to be a sequencing artifact was a cluster of highly shared sequence variants.

As to this clone: Its antigen is undetermined.

Primers: 60 Vbeta forward and 13 Jbeta reverse. Here immunoSEQ multiplex PCR was the method, and the copy in TCRdb shows in-frame clones only, minus some. The data hold approximately 130,000 clones, with around 86% observed a single time. Germline V lookup: CDR1 LGHNA, CDR2 YSLEER. V shed 3 bases, J shed 3 bases, and the junction held 11 bases outside the gene matches. The CDR3 sequence is 16 residues long. Sequenced: PBMCs. This TCR derives from a woman in her fifties or sixties in good health and CMV-seropositive. V usage is TRBV4-3 and J usage is TRBJ2-7; 7 bases fit TRBD1. CDR3 region: CASSQAPTGINYEQYF. CDR3 bases: TGCGCCAGCAGCCAGGCCCCGACAGGGATAAACTACGAGCAGTACTTC.